The 14 T cell receptor beta chains reported below all come from one sample, sequenced in a study of human T cells and chemical hapten exposure. From the RACE reads, TCRdb called clonotypes with MiXCR, one entry per CDR3 protein. Of roughly 30,000 distinct CDR3 sequences listed, approximately 7.4% were seen once; the top ten hold approximately 9.9%. Time point in this sample: healthy volunteer bleed at 2 weeks. RNA extraction used unfractionated whole blood as the source of total RNA. Sequenced sample: whole blood. The origin of the receptors is a human donor in good health. Some clones in this sample may be carry-over from other donors' samples.

In its sample, this clonotype was seen many times. J is TRBJ2-1 and V is TRBV20-1, with 9 bases fitting TRBD2. The length of the CDR3 is 15 residues. In germline, CDR1 is DFQATT, CDR2 SNEGSKA (reference sequence). The V segment lost 1 base and the J segment 9 bases; nucleotides outside the gene matches: 10. The CDR3 bases are TGCAGTGCTAGAGTCTTCTGGCGGGGGGGCGGTGAGCAGTTCTTC. Amino acids: CSARVFWRGGGEQFF.

This clonotype has at least ten counts. The chain carries TRBV29-1 and TRBJ2-3, with D unclear. CDR1 is SQVTM and CDR2 is ANQGSEA in the germline V gene. The CDR3 has 16 amino acids. Deletions cut 3 bases from V and 0 bases from J, with 16 bases between. In DNA, the CDR3 is TGCAGCGTTGATGTGGGCACTTCGTCCAGCACAGATACGCAGTATTTT. Translated, it gives CSVDVGTSSSTDTQYF.

The rearrangement uses TRBV18 and TRBJ2-7; TRBD2 matches at 14 bases. The trim removed 0 bases at V and 5 bases at J, leaving 3 bases unmatched. This CDR3 region has 16 residues. In germline, CDR1 is KGHSH, CDR2 LQKENI. CDR3 loop: CASSPPTSGRAHEQYF. The DNA for the CDR3 is TGTGCCAGCTCACCACCGACTAGCGGGAGGGCCCACGAGCAGTACTTC.

There are a few counts of this clonotype. The chain recombines TRBV20-1 with TRBJ1-2; D is possibly TRBD1 (6 bases). Germline lookup yields CDR1 DFQATT and CDR2 SNEGSKA (reference sequence). The CDR3 loop spans 14 amino acids. V was trimmed by 5 bases and J by 5 bases, leaving 18 bases between them. CDR3 amino acids: CSAGTQGRDYGYTF. CDR3 DNA: TGCAGTGCTGGGACACAGGGTAGGGATTATGGCTACACCTTC.

This clonotype was observed a handful of times. The rearrangement joins TRBV5-6 to TRBJ1-4; 7 bases map to TRBD1. The ends lost 4 bases at V and 6 bases at J; junction bases unmatched: 6. The CDR3 totals 14 residues. Germline lookup yields CDR1 SGHDT and CDR2 YYEEEE. CDR3 nucleotide sequence: TGTGCCAGCAGCGGTGACAGGGCGGATGAAAAACTGTTTTTT. It codes for CASSGDRADEKLFF.

This clonotype was picked up many times. This chain connects TRBV28 to TRBJ1-2, with 7 bases matching TRBD1. V lost 1 base, J lost 0 bases, and 8 bases stayed unmatched. CDR3 length: 17 amino acids. The V gene's germline CDR1 is MDHEN and CDR2 SYDVKM. In DNA, the CDR3 is TGTGCCAGCAGTTTATCCAGACAGGGCCTCGCTAACTATGGCTACACCTTC. Its translation: CASSLSRQGLANYGYTF.

This clonotype was seen ten or more times. This chain links TRBV20-1 with TRBJ2-3; 15 bases match TRBD2. Germline V CDR1 and CDR2: DFQATT, SNEGSKA (reference sequence). J lost 5 bases, V lost 1 base, and 7 bases had no gene match. CDR3 size: 17 residues. The CDR3: CSARGGLAGGYLDTQYF. The CDR3 DNA reads TGCAGTGCTAGAGGCGGACTAGCGGGGGGGTATTTAGATACGCAGTATTTT.

The chain has TRBV28 and TRBJ2-1, with TRBD2 identical over 12 bases. Per germline, CDR1 MDHEN and CDR2 SYDVKM. V lost 6 bases and J lost 14; bases outside the gene matches: 17. The CDR3 consists of 16 residues. CDR3 coding DNA: TGTGCCAGCAGGGCTAGCGGGAGGGCCCTCCTAGCCTTGAAGTTCTTC. It encodes CASRASGRALLALKFF.

This clonotype was seen at least ten times. The V and J genes are TRBV28 and TRBJ1-2; D remains ambiguous. The CDR3 has 13 residues. Trimming took 2 bases from V and 3 from J, leaving 7 bases between them. Germline CDR1 MDHEN, CDR2 SYDVKM. The CDR3 coding sequence is TGTGCCAGCAGTTTAATCCAGGACTATGGCTACACCTTC. Translating it yields CASSLIQDYGYTF.

On this clonotype: With a much larger clone just one base away, this may be a read error. J is TRBJ1-2 and V is TRBV6-1; no clear D. The CDR3 is 13 residues long. Germline-derived CDR1 and CDR2 are MNHNS and SASEGT. This CDR3 is CASSAAKNYGDTF. The CDR3 DNA is TGTGCCAGCAGTGCAGCCAAAAACTATGGCGACACCTTC.

The chain joins TRBV20-1 to TRBJ2-5; tentatively, D is TRBD1 or TRBD2 (6 bases each). The V and J ends lost 5 bases and 2 bases respectively, with 27 bases between them. CDR3 length: 18 residues. CDR1 is DFQATT and CDR2 is SNEGSKA in the germline V gene (reference sequence). CDR3 DNA: TGCAGTGCTCAGGGTTGGGGCGGGAACGAGGGGGTTCAAGAGACCCAGTACTTC. Protein: CSAQGWGGNEGVQETQYF.

This clonotype came up a few times. The chain employs TRBV10-2 and TRBJ1-6; D uncertain. Trimming shortened V by 6 bases and J by 9 bases, and 9 bases separated the two germline ends. This CDR3 region has 12 residues. Germline V lookup: CDR1 WSHSY, CDR2 SAAADI. CDR3 residues: CASRGVSSPLHF. DNA of the CDR3: TGCGCCAGCAGGGGTGTGAGTTCACCCCTCCACTTT.

This clonotype qualifies as medium-sized. The chain joins TRBV28 to TRBJ2-1; D is perhaps TRBD2 (5 bases). This CDR3 is built from 18 residues. CDR1 MDHEN and CDR2 SYDVKM come from the germline V gene. The V end lost 4 bases, the J end lost 6 bases, and 25 bases lay between the germline ends. CDR3 protein: CASSSPAFGGSGINEQFF. DNA of the CDR3: TGTGCCAGCAGTTCCCCCGCCTTTGGTGGGAGTGGAATCAATGAGCAGTTCTTC.

The chain carries TRBV3-1 and TRBJ1-1, with D maybe TRBD1 (5 bases). V was clipped by 2 bases and J by 7 bases, with 11 bases between them. There are 13 residues in the CDR3. Germline CDR1 reads LGHDT; CDR2 reads YNNKEL (reference sequence). CDR3 residues: CASSQCEGFEAFF. The CDR3 nucleotides read TGTGCCAGCAGCCAATGTGAGGGGTTTGAAGCTTTCTTT.